The T cell receptor beta chain described here comes from a study of blood T cell repertoires in COVID-19. J lost 5 bases, V lost 5 bases, and 15 bases had no gene match. Germline lookup yields CDR1 SGHRS and CDR2 YFSETQ. This CDR3 has 17 residues. Profiled with immunoSEQ multiplex PCR; TCRdb holds only in-frame clones, not every one. The sample lists about 110,000 clones; about nine tenths were seen once. The specimen sequenced was peripheral blood. The TCR was taken from a human donor in a cohort sampled during active COVID-19. The chain links TRBV5-1 to TRBJ2-1; 8 nucleotides match TRBD2. CDR3 DNA: TGCGCCAGCAGACATAGCCGGGCTAGCGGGCAACACAATGAGCAGTTCTTC. It is translated as CASRHSRASGQHNEQFF.